This T cell receptor (beta chain) was obtained from a study of T cell responses to AZD1222 COVID-19 vaccine. Looking at the study overall: Samples with a second dose at about 4 or about 12 weeks were pooled together. Study findings and constraints: The donor group comprised mostly white British people and more females; the analysis possibly underestimated clonal diversity.

Regarding this clone: Its cognate antigen is unknown.

The ends were cut back, 3 bases at V and 15 bases at J, with 18 bases in the middle. CDR1 and CDR2 from the germline V gene are MNHEY and SMNVEV (reference sequence). The CDR3 covers 13 residues. Generated by immunoSEQ multiplex PCR, the TCRdb table keeps only in-frame clones and is missing some. Here the sample spans 45,000 to 55,000 clones, approximately 79% being singletons. This receptor was identified in an adult in good health. This chain connects TRBV27 to TRBJ2-4; possible D gene TRBD1, 5 bases. The sequencing here drew on peripheral blood, taken on day 0 of AZD1222 vaccination. CDR3 loop: CASSFRQGGSPYF. Written as DNA, the CDR3 is TGTGCCAGCAGTTTTCGCCAGGGCGGCTCCCCGTACTTC.